A single sample gave rise to the 10 T cell receptor beta chains below, sequenced in a study of response to subunit inactivated influenza vaccine. TCRdb itself ran the RT-PCR reads through MiXCR, one entry per CDR3 protein. The table has 450,000 to 600,000 distinct CDR3 sequences, under 8.5% seen once. The sequencing used PBMCs from blood, collected less than 30 months after vaccination. The receptors originated from a man aged 50 to 69 who received an inactivated influenza vaccine.

The chain has TRBV6-2 or TRBV6-3 and TRBJ2-4; tentatively, D is TRBD1 or TRBD2 (5 bases each). Germline CDR1 reads MNHEY; CDR2 reads SVGEGT. The CDR3 runs 14 residues. V was trimmed by 5 bases and J by 4 bases, leaving 12 bases between them. CDR3 sequence reads: CASSDGDGKNIQYF. The CDR3, as DNA: TGTGCCAGCAGTGATGGGGACGGAAAAAACATTCAGTACTTC.

The gene calls are TRBV7-2 and TRBJ1-3; tentative D call: TRBD1 (5 bases). V was pared by 0 bases and J by 2 bases, with 11 bases between. Germline CDR1 reads SGHTA; CDR2 reads FQGNSA. CDR3 size: 16 residues. In DNA form, the CDR3 reads TGTGCCAGCAGCTTAGCGCTCCAGGGTACTGGAAACACCATATATTTT. It yields the protein CASSLALQGTGNTIYF.

This clonotype was detected ten times or more. The chain joins TRBV20-1 to TRBJ2-1; 8 bases are a match to TRBD2. Germline CDR1 DFQATT, CDR2 SNEGSKA (reference sequence). Trimming took 6 bases from V and 10 from J; bases not matched to a gene: 8. This CDR3 spans 12 amino acids. The CDR3 reads CSASAGVGEQFF. DNA of the CDR3: TGCAGTGCCTCAGCGGGAGTGGGAGAGCAGTTCTTC.

The V gene is TRBV20-1, the J gene TRBJ1-5; D is possibly TRBD1 (5 bases). There are 13 residues in the CDR3. The V gene lost 4 bases and the J gene lost 4 bases, with 11 bases spanning the gap. Germline-derived CDR1 and CDR2 are DFQATT and SNEGSKA (reference sequence). The CDR3 region is CSATGSLNQPQHF. The CDR3 coding sequence is TGCAGTGCTACAGGGAGTTTGAATCAGCCCCAGCATTTT.

The sample holds many counts of this clonotype. The rearrangement joins TRBV11-2 to TRBJ2-1, with D possibly being TRBD1 (7 bases). CDR1 SGHAT and CDR2 FQNNGV come from the germline V gene. The CDR3 runs 16 residues. V was trimmed by 5 bases and J by 1 base, leaving 15 bases between them. The CDR3 region has the DNA TGTGCCAGCAGCCCCAGGGGGGACCAATCCTACAATGAGCAGTTCTTC. It yields the protein CASSPRGDQSYNEQFF.

For this clonotype: Relative to the germline gene, one junction end is altered; a read error may explain this. The V and J genes are TRBV14 and TRBJ2-6; D may match TRBD1 or TRBD2 (6 bases each). CDR3 length: 18 amino acids. Germline V CDR1 and CDR2: SGHDN, FVKESK. The CDR3 region has the DNA TGTGCCAGCAGCCAATTTTATTCGGTCGGGGGCTGGGCCAACGCCCTGACTTTC. It codes for CASSQFYSVGGWANALTF.

This clonotype was observed a handful of times. The chain has TRBV7-2 and TRBJ1-1; tentatively, D is TRBD1 (6 bases). The CDR3 extends over 14 amino acids. Germline V gene sequence: CDR1 SGHTA, CDR2 FQGNSA. Trimming cost V 1 base and J 6 bases, with 12 bases left between them. The CDR3 sequence is CASSLDFRGAEAFF. CDR3 DNA: TGTGCCAGCAGCTTAGACTTCAGGGGCGCTGAAGCTTTCTTT.

A remark on this clonotype: A single base separates this from a much larger clone, so it may be a read error. The chain carries TRBV2 and TRBJ2-7, with a tentative D call TRBD2 (6 bases). Germline CDR1 and CDR2: SNHLY and FYNNEI. V lost 7 bases to trimming and J lost 3 bases, with 19 bases between them. The CDR3 spans 15 residues. The CDR3 spells CASMAGRELVYEQYF. CDR3 nucleotides: TGTGCCAGCATGGCGGGAAGAGAACTAGTCTACGAGCAGTACTTC.

The table lists this clonotype with many counts. The chain carries TRBV10-3 and TRBJ2-3, with 7 bases that match TRBD1. Germline V gene data show CDR1 as ENHRY and CDR2 as SYGVKD. CDR3 length: 14 residues. The junction had 8 bases not matched to a gene; V was cut back by 7 bases and J by 4 bases. The CDR3 here is CAITPTGNPDTQYF. In DNA, the CDR3 is TGTGCCATCACCCCGACAGGGAACCCAGATACGCAGTATTTT.

V usage is TRBV19 and J usage is TRBJ2-3, with D unclear. V gave up 7 bases and J gave up 3 bases, with 11 bases separating them. In germline, CDR1 is LNHDA, CDR2 SQIVND (reference sequence). There are 13 residues in the CDR3. The CDR3 coding sequence is TGTGCCAGTATCGGACCTTCTACAGATACGCAGTATTTT. As protein: CASIGPSTDTQYF.